These T cell receptor beta chains were read from a single sample in a study of identifying expanded T cells in peripheral blood. Measured with immunoSEQ multiplex PCR; TCRdb has only the in-frame clones, and not every one. Here the sample spans approximately 90,000 clones, approximately 83% being singletons. Sequencing was carried out using blood. Source of these receptors: a person between 18 and 70 years old in good health. CDR3s include the opening cysteine and the closing phenylalanine or tryptophan. The order of the fields is clone size, J gene, D gene, V gene, CDR3 DNA, CDR3 protein. The D gene is left open where the match is weak. The size entry is marked missing in some rows and otherwise reads once, few, many or a size class.

few	TRBJ1-2	.	TRBV6-5	TGTGCCAGCAGTTCAGCTTCAGGCGGCACAGTGCCTGGCTACACCTTC	CASSSASGGTVPGYTF
.	TRBJ2-5	.	TRBV9	TGTGCCAGCAGCGTAGAAGGAGGGCGGGAGACCCAGTACTTC	CASSVEGGRETQYF
.	TRBJ2-7	.	TRBV11-2	TGTGCCAGCAGGGCCTTCGGTACCGGGGGGCTCTACGAGCAGTACTTC	CASRAFGTGGLYEQYF
.	TRBJ2-1	.	TRBV18	TGTGCCAGCTCACCCTTGGACATGGATCAGTTCTTC	CASSPLDMDQFF
.	TRBJ2-1	.	TRBV27	TGTGCCAGCAGTTTAATGGTCCACAATGAGCAGTTCTTC	CASSLMVHNEQFF
.	TRBJ2-7	.	TRBV12-2	TGTGCAAGTCGCTTAGAGGGGTCCGCAGGAGAACTCTACGAGCAGTACTTC	CASRLEGSAGELYEQYF
.	TRBJ1-2	.	TRBV5-4	TGTGCCAGCAGCTTGGCCGATAGTGGCTACACCTTC	CASSLADSGYTF
.	TRBJ1-2	.	TRBV18	TGTGCCAGCTCACCCGTCCGGGACAACTATGGCTACACCTTC	CASSPVRDNYGYTF
.	TRBJ2-7	.	TRBV6-6	TGTGCCAGCGCCTCCTACGAGCAGTACTTC	CASASYEQYF
few	TRBJ1-6	.	TRBV7-9	TGTGCCAGCAGCTTAGCGCAGGGGAATAATTCACCCCTCCACTTT	CASSLAQGNNSPLHF
.	TRBJ1-1	.	TRBV5-1	TGCGCCAGCAGCCGGAGGGCGAACACTGAAGCTTTCTTT	CASSRRANTEAFF
.	TRBJ2-7	TRBD2	TRBV30	TGTGCCTGGAGCCCATGGACTAGCGGGGGGTACGGATCCCCCTACGAGCAGTACTTC	CAWSPWTSGGYGSPYEQYF
once	TRBJ2-1	TRBD1	TRBV5-6	TGTGCCAGCAGCTTGGGACAGGGTTACTACAATGAGCAGTTCTTC	CASSLGQGYYNEQFF
.	TRBJ1-2	TRBD1	TRBV6-1	TGTGCCAGCTGGGCAGGGGGCGGCAGAAGCTATGGCTACACCTTC	CASWAGGGRSYGYTF
.	TRBJ2-3	TRBD2	TRBV13	TGTGCCAGCAGCCTCCGGGGGGGCCTGAGCACAGATACGCAGTATTTT	CASSLRGGLSTDTQYF
.	TRBJ2-7	.	TRBV5-5	TGTGCCAGCAGCTCCACCGCCCTGGGACGATCACCGGTCGAGCAGTACTTC	CASSSTALGRSPVEQYF
.	TRBJ1-3	.	TRBV21-1	TGTGCCAGCAGCAAAGAAGTGGGGGGACGGCCCTCTGGAAACACCATATATTTT	CASSKEVGGRPSGNTIYF
.	TRBJ1-5	.	TRBV7-6	TGTGCCAGCAGCTTACTAGGGGCAGGGGAGGGTCAGCCCCAGCATTTT	CASSLLGAGEGQPQHF
once	TRBJ2-1	.	TRBV18	TGTGCCAGCTCACCGTTCCCCTCCTACAATGAGCAGTTCTTC	CASSPFPSYNEQFF
.	TRBJ2-3	.	TRBV4-3	TGCGCCAGCAGCCAGTCGTGGGGCCCCAGGGCAGATACGCAGTATTTT	CASSQSWGPRADTQYF
few	TRBJ1-5	.	TRBV6-1	TGTGCCAGCAAAAGGGGGACACAGCCCCAGCATTTT	CASKRGTQPQHF
.	TRBJ2-1	.	TRBV12-5	TGTGCTAGTGGTTTCCGTCTTGGCAATGAGCAGTTCTTC	CASGFRLGNEQFF
.	TRBJ2-2	TRBD2	TRBV5-1	TGCGCCAGCAGCTTGGACTTTCGGGGGGGCCCCGGGGAGCTGTTTTTT	CASSLDFRGGPGELFF
once	TRBJ1-2	.	TRBV9	TGTGCCAGCAGCGTAGGAGGGGGTAAGACACCGTCGAACTATGGCTACACCTTC	CASSVGGGKTPSNYGYTF
few	TRBJ2-1	.	TRBV19	TGTGCCAGTAGTGCCCGTCCTCCCCTTGGGCAGTTCTTC	CASSARPPLGQFF
.	TRBJ2-1	TRBD2	TRBV5-1	TGCGCCAGCAGCGGGACTAGCTGGGAAAATGAGCAGTTCTTC	CASSGTSWENEQFF
.	TRBJ1-5	.	TRBV27	TGTGCCAGCAGTCAACGGAGCAATCAGCCCCAGCATTTT	CASSQRSNQPQHF
few	TRBJ1-3	.	TRBV5-6	TGTGCCAGCAGCTTGAGGCAAAGCTCTGGAAACACCATATATTTT	CASSLRQSSGNTIYF
.	TRBJ1-2	.	TRBV6-5	TGTGCCAGCCGGCAGGGACCTGGCTACACCTTC	CASRQGPGYTF
.	TRBJ1-5	.	TRBV4-1	TGCGCCAGCAGCCCCCTGGGTCTCAATCAGCCCCAGCATTTT	CASSPLGLNQPQHF
.	TRBJ2-5	.	TRBV7-7	TGTGCCAGCAGCGAAGAAGCACATTCGGAGACCCAGTACTTC	CASSEEAHSETQYF
.	TRBJ1-1	.	TRBV19	TGTGCCAGTAGTTCCCCGGAGGGGCGAGCTTTCTTT	CASSSPEGRAFF
.	TRBJ2-6	.	TRBV5-1	TGCGCCAGCAGCCACGGTAGCTCTGGGGCCAACGTCCTGACTTTC	CASSHGSSGANVLTF
once	TRBJ1-5	.	TRBV6-5	TGTGCCAGCAGGGGAATCCGGGAGCCTAATCAGCCCCAGCATTTT	CASRGIREPNQPQHF
.	TRBJ2-1	.	TRBV7-9	TGTGCCAGCAGCTTAGAAAGTGACGGTTACAATGAGCAGTTCTTC	CASSLESDGYNEQFF
.	TRBJ2-6	TRBD1	TRBV4-1	TGCGCCAGCAGCCAGACAGGGGGTAGGGCCAACGTCCTGACTTTC	CASSQTGGRANVLTF
.	TRBJ1-5	.	TRBV5-6	TGTGCCAGCAGCTTCGGGCGGACCAATCAGCCCCAGCATTTT	CASSFGRTNQPQHF
.	TRBJ2-7	TRBD2	TRBV7-9	TGTGCCAGCAGCATGGGACTAGCTCTATACGAGCAGTACTTC	CASSMGLALYEQYF
.	TRBJ1-2	.	TRBV7-9	TGTGCCAGCAGCGATTTCTCCGACAGGATCGCTAACTATGGCTACACCTTC	CASSDFSDRIANYGYTF
.	TRBJ2-7	.	TRBV7-8	TGTGCCAGCAGCAAAATTGCAGGGTACCGAAACTCGAAGCAGTACTTC	CASSKIAGYRNSKQYF
.	TRBJ1-5	TRBD1	TRBV15	TGTGCCACCAGCAAGCACAGGACAGGCCCAGAGGGTCAGCCCCAGCATTTT	CATSKHRTGPEGQPQHF
.	TRBJ2-5	.	TRBV7-7	TGTGCCAGCAGCTTAGAATCGCCTGGATCCCTCCAAGAGACCCAGTACTTC	CASSLESPGSLQETQYF
.	TRBJ2-1	.	TRBV30	TGTGCCTGGCACCTCGGGATTGTCGCCAATGAGCAGTTCTTC	CAWHLGIVANEQFF
.	TRBJ1-2	.	TRBV18	TGTGCCAGCTCAAGGACGGATAACTATGGCTACACCTTC	CASSRTDNYGYTF
.	TRBJ2-5	TRBD2	TRBV5-1	TGCGCCAGCAGCTTGGCACCGGGACTAGCGGAAGAGACCCAGTACTTC	CASSLAPGLAEETQYF
.	TRBJ2-5	TRBD1	TRBV15	TGTGCCACCAGCAGAGGACAGGGGGCTGGAGAGACCCAGTACTTC	CATSRGQGAGETQYF
.	TRBJ1-6	TRBD1	TRBV6-5	TGTGCCAGCAGTTATAAATCAGGGGGCATTTCACCCCTCCACTTT	CASSYKSGGISPLHF
.	TRBJ1-2	.	TRBV30	TGTGCCGCCTCCGGAGGGGCAGGATTTTTTTCTAGCTATGGCTACACCTTC	CAASGGAGFFSSYGYTF
.	TRBJ1-1	TRBD1	TRBV18	TGTGCCAGCTCACCTGGACAGGGAGGGTACACTGAAGCTTTCTTT	CASSPGQGGYTEAFF
.	TRBJ2-7	.	TRBV15	TGTGCCACCAGCAGAGACCGCGGGCCTTACGAGCAGTACTTC	CATSRDRGPYEQYF
.	TRBJ2-7	.	TRBV4-1	TGCGCCAGCAGCCAAGTTGCGGCTGGGCGCATGTACTTC	CASSQVAAGRMYF
few	TRBJ2-7	.	TRBV6-1	TGTGCCAGCAGTGAGTTCCGGACATACGAGCAGTACTTC	CASSEFRTYEQYF
.	TRBJ2-7	.	TRBV6-5	TGTGCCAGCAGTTACTTCTACAGGTCTAGCGAGCAGTACTTC	CASSYFYRSSEQYF